These 23 T cell receptor beta chains were all obtained from the same sample, sequenced in a study of T cell repertoires in cytomegalovirus infection. Antigens for these TCRs are unknown. In TCRdb, the reads were re-called with MiXCR into one record per CDR3 protein. The sample has fewer than 850,000 distinct CDR3 sequences, roughly 29% seen once. This specimen was cultured CD8+ T cells from PBMCs, taken from culture after CMV antigen stimulation. These receptor sequences come from a human donor in good health (CMV status not recorded). Some clones in this sample may be carry-over from other donors' samples.

Here the CDR3 reads CASSHLPGQAAFF. As DNA, the CDR3 is TGTGCCAGCAGTCATCTCCCGGGACAGGCAGCTTTCTTT. The chain uses TRBV6-2 or TRBV6-3 and TRBJ1-1; TRBD1 matches at 8 bases. CDR3 length equals 13 residues. The V gene's germline CDR1 is MNHEY and CDR2 SVGEGT. Germline trimming cut 5 bases from V and 10 bases from J; bases unmatched to any gene: 9.

The genes are TRBV10-3 and TRBJ2-1, with D possibly being TRBD1 (6 bases). The ends were cut back, 0 bases at V and 4 bases at J, with 13 bases in the middle. CDR1 ENHRY and CDR2 SYGVKD come from the germline V gene. CDR3 length: 16 residues. The CDR3 coding sequence is TGTGCCATCAGTGAGTCGGGGGACAAACTTTACAATGAGCAGTTCTTC. Its translation is CAISESGDKLYNEQFF.

Here the CDR3 reads CASSPYSSNEQFF. The CDR3 DNA reads TGTGCCAGCAGCCCCTATTCAAGCAATGAGCAGTTCTTC. This chain links TRBV11-3 with TRBJ2-1; D unresolved. V was cut by 5 bases and J by 6 bases, with 11 bases left in between. The germline CDR1 and CDR2 sequences are SGHNT and YENEEA. The CDR3 has 13 residues.

The table lists this clonotype with a few counts. V is TRBV12-5 and J is TRBJ1-5; no clear D gene. This CDR3 region has 11 residues. Trimming left V 6 bases short and J 6 bases short, with 6 bases between. Germline assignment: CDR1 LGHNT and CDR2 FRNRAP. CDR3 loop: CASGPGQPQHF. Written as DNA, the CDR3 is TGTGCTAGTGGCCCTGGTCAGCCCCAGCATTTT.

The rearrangement joins TRBV6-2 or TRBV6-3 to TRBJ1-6; 8 bases match TRBD1. Germline CDR1 reads MNHEY; CDR2 reads SVGEGT. J gave up 7 bases and V 6 bases, and 8 bases lay outside the gene matches. This CDR3 comprises 15 residues. As DNA, the CDR3 is TGTGCCAGCAGACCCGTCCAGGGGGCGAATTCACCCCTCCACTTT. Translated, it gives CASRPVQGANSPLHF.

V and J are TRBV12-5 and TRBJ2-2; D perhaps matches TRBD1 (6 bases). The CDR3 covers 13 residues. Trimming left V 7 bases short and J 6 bases short, with 12 bases between. Germline assignment: CDR1 LGHNT and CDR2 FRNRAP. CDR3 region: CASAQTGPGELFF. The CDR3, as DNA: TGTGCTAGTGCCCAGACAGGACCCGGGGAGCTGTTTTTT.

This clonotype was recorded at least ten times. This chain connects TRBV12-3 or TRBV12-4 to TRBJ2-7; D may be TRBD1 or TRBD2 (5 bases each). The CDR3 covers 16 residues. With 3 bases removed from V and 2 bases from J, the gap between germline ends came to 17 bases. The CDR3 nucleotides read TGTGCCAGCAGTTTCCCCCGGGACCGCAGACCCTACGAGCAGTACTTC. This codes for CASSFPRDRRPYEQYF.

The chain couples TRBV27 to TRBJ1-6; D is undetermined. CDR1 MNHEY and CDR2 SMNVEV come from the germline V gene (reference sequence). The germline V and J ends were trimmed by 3 bases and 8 bases, with 11 bases remaining between them. CDR3 length: 14 amino acids. CDR3 nucleotides: TGTGCCAGCAGTTTTTGGGGAAAGGATTCACCCCTCCACTTT. Protein product: CASSFWGKDSPLHF.

This clonotype was found many times. The V and J genes are TRBV7-8 and TRBJ2-7, with TRBD2 identical over 9 bases. The trim removed 0 bases at V and 2 bases at J, leaving 5 bases unmatched. The CDR3 extends over 16 amino acids. Germline V gives CDR1 SGHVS, CDR2 FQNEAQ. CDR3 bases: TGTGCCAGCAGCTTAGCCCTAGCGGGGCCCGCCTACGAGCAGTACTTC. Protein product: CASSLALAGPAYEQYF.

This sequence joins TRBV12-3 or TRBV12-4 and TRBJ2-1; 10 bases are a match to TRBD2. The CDR3 has 16 amino acids. Unmatched junction bases numbered 4, after V lost 1 base and J lost 4 bases. CDR3 loop: CASSLGLAGKYNEQFF. The CDR3 DNA follows: TGTGCCAGCAGTTTAGGACTAGCGGGCAAGTACAATGAGCAGTTCTTC.

This clonotype was picked up a small number of times. The rearrangement joins TRBV7-9 to TRBJ1-2; D is undetermined. The CDR3 extends over 13 amino acids. V lost 6 bases, J lost 4 bases, and 12 bases lay in between. CDR1 and CDR2 from the germline V gene are SEHNR and FQNEAQ (reference sequence). The CDR3 here is CASSSQTLYGYTF. As DNA, the CDR3 is TGTGCCAGCAGTTCCCAAACCCTCTATGGCTACACCTTC.

The rearrangement joins TRBV9 to TRBJ2-1; 8 bases map to TRBD2. V lost 4 bases to trimming and J lost 8 bases; unmatched junction nucleotides: 8. Germline V gene lookup returns CDR1 SGDLS and CDR2 YYNGEE. The CDR3 has 14 residues. The CDR3 loop is CASSRSGGQDEQFF. The CDR3 DNA is TGTGCCAGCAGCCGCAGCGGGGGCCAAGATGAGCAGTTCTTC.

In this sample, this clonotype turned up many times. The chain couples TRBV7-2 to TRBJ1-1; the D gene is possibly TRBD1 (5 bases). The germline gives CDR1 SGHTA, CDR2 FQGNSA. The CDR3 loop spans 16 amino acids. The V end was cut by 2 bases, the J end by 1 base, with 14 bases between. This CDR3 is CASSLTQVRGNTEAFF. Written as DNA, the CDR3 is TGTGCCAGCAGCTTAACCCAAGTGAGGGGGAACACTGAAGCTTTCTTT.

Only one count was recorded for this clonotype. A much larger clone sits a single nucleotide away, making a read error possible. The rearrangement uses TRBV5-3 and TRBJ1-1; D uncertain. TRBV5-3 is recorded as an ORF, its role being uncertain. The CDR3 runs to 14 residues. CDR3: CASSLKEGNTEAFF. The CDR3 DNA follows: TGTGCCAGCAGCTTAAAGGAGGGGAACACTGAAGCTTTCTTT.

With regard to this clonotype: Sequence at one end of the junction differs from germline and may be a read error. The chain carries TRBV4-1 and TRBJ1-5; a weak D match, TRBD1 (5 bases). The CDR3 consists of 15 residues. Germline-derived CDR1 and CDR2 are MGHRA and YSYEKL. The DNA for the CDR3 is TGCGCCAGCAGCCTCCTGGGGGAGAGCAATCAGCACCAGCATTTT. Protein: CASSLLGESNQHQHF.

In DNA form, the CDR3 reads TGTGCCAGTACTATGGGGGTTTACACCGGGGAGCTGTTTTTT. Amino acids: CASTMGVYTGELFF. The rearrangement uses TRBV12-3 or TRBV12-4 and TRBJ2-2; the D gene could be TRBD1 or TRBD2 (5 bases each). This CDR3 comprises 14 residues. V shed 9 bases and J shed 3 bases, with 14 bases lying between them.

The chain links TRBV7-9 to TRBJ1-2; the D is unclear. The CDR3 consists of 14 residues. CDR1 SEHNR and CDR2 FQNEAQ come from the germline V gene (reference sequence). Deletions cut 5 bases from V and 3 bases from J, with 13 bases between. The CDR3 reads CASSLSRVDYGYTF. In DNA form, the CDR3 reads TGTGCCAGCAGCCTATCTCGGGTTGACTATGGCTACACCTTC.

This clonotype has a handful of counts. The rearrangement uses TRBV7-2 and TRBJ2-3, with TRBD2 identical over 10 bases. The germline V gene encodes CDR1 SGHTA and CDR2 FQGNSA. The CDR3 extends over 16 amino acids. J lost 3 bases, V lost 1 base, and 4 bases had no gene match. The CDR3, as DNA: TGTGCCAGCAGCTTAGTTCTAGCGGGGGAGACAGATACGCAGTATTTT. Protein sequence: CASSLVLAGETDTQYF. Full variable domain (rest looked up from reference TRBV7-2 and TRBJ2-3): GAGVSQSPSNKVTEKGKDVELRCDPISGHTALYWYRQSLGQGLEFLIYFQGNSAPDKSGLPSDRFSAERTGGSVSTLTIQRTQQEDSAVYLCASSLVLAGETDTQYFGPGTRLTVL.

The V gene is TRBV27, the J gene TRBJ2-7, with D unresolved. The CDR3 spans 14 residues. The germline V gene encodes CDR1 MNHEY and CDR2 SMNVEV (reference sequence). V was shortened by 2 bases and J by 5 bases, with 13 bases between the two germline ends. Here the CDR3 reads CASSLGPAIHEQYF. The CDR3, as DNA: TGTGCCAGCAGTTTAGGTCCTGCAATACACGAGCAGTACTTC.

This clonotype appeared a few times. V is TRBV10-3 and J is TRBJ2-7, with TRBD1 matching 9 bases. V gave up 8 bases and J gave up 7 bases; unmatched junction bases: 6. This CDR3 has 12 residues. From germline, CDR1 is ENHRY and CDR2 SYGVKD. For the CDR3, the DNA is TGTGCCATCCGGGACAGGGACGGGGAGCAGTACGTC. Encoded protein: CAIRDRDGEQYV.

Comment on this clonotype: A much larger clone differs by one base, so this may be a read error. The chain joins TRBV7-2 to TRBJ1-3; D not resolved. Deletions cut 3 bases from V and 6 bases from J, with 12 bases between. The CDR3 extends over 14 amino acids. Germline V lookup: CDR1 SGHTA, CDR2 FQGNSA. This chain's CDR3 is CASSLSTLENTIYF. CDR3 in DNA: TGTGCCAGCAGCTTGTCCACGCTTGAAAACACCATATATTTT.

This clonotype appeared a single time. A read error is possible here, since a much larger clone lies one base away. The chain combines TRBV12-3 or TRBV12-4 with TRBJ1-2; 7 nucleotides line up with TRBD1. This CDR3 comprises 15 residues. The DNA for the CDR3 is TGTGCCAGCAGTTCGTCCGGACAGGCGTTCTATGGCCACACCTTC. The encoded protein is CASSSSGQAFYGHTF.

This chain joins TRBV5-5 and TRBJ2-1; no firm D call. CDR3 length equals 12 residues. V shed 4 bases and J shed 10 bases, with 12 bases lying between them. Germline lookup yields CDR1 SGHKS and CDR2 YYEKEE (reference sequence). As DNA, the CDR3 is TGTGCCAGCAGCGCGGCCGACGGGGAGCAGTTCTTC. Translated, it gives CASSAADGEQFF.